A selection of T cell receptor beta chains follows, all from one sample in a study of blood T cell repertoires in COVID-19. Produced via immunoSEQ multiplex PCR; TCRdb's table is partial and in-frame only. The table has a few hundred thousand clones, about 90% seen once. Input material: PBMCs or T cells enriched from blood (not recorded which). Receptor source: a woman aged 18-29 years with acute COVID-19. Both conserved end residues are part of each CDR3. A D gene is named only where the DNA matches it firmly. Clone size appears in some rows only: once, few, many, or a class for an expanded clone.

d_gene: TRBD1; j_gene: TRBJ1-1; abundance: -; v_gene: TRBV27; CDR3aa: CASRSGTANTEAFF; CDR3nt: TGTGCCAGCAGGTCCGGGACAGCGAACACTGAAGCTTTCTTT
d_gene: -; j_gene: TRBJ1-1; abundance: -; v_gene: TRBV6-5; CDR3aa: CASSYTGSGNTEAFF; CDR3nt: TGTGCCAGCAGTTACACAGGATCAGGGAACACTGAAGCTTTCTTT
d_gene: -; j_gene: TRBJ1-3; abundance: -; v_gene: TRBV18; CDR3aa: CASSPGADGNTIYF; CDR3nt: TGTGCCAGCTCACCAGGGGCCGATGGAAACACCATATATTTT
d_gene: TRBD1; j_gene: TRBJ2-7; abundance: -; v_gene: TRBV5-1; CDR3aa: CASSTPRDRGYEQYF; CDR3nt: TGCGCCAGCAGCACACCCCGGGACAGGGGCTACGAGCAGTACTTC
d_gene: TRBD2; j_gene: TRBJ2-7; abundance: -; v_gene: TRBV15; CDR3aa: CATSSLTSGRSYEQYF; CDR3nt: TGTGCCACCAGCAGCCTAACTAGCGGGAGGTCCTACGAGCAGTACTTC
d_gene: -; j_gene: TRBJ1-4; abundance: few; v_gene: TRBV7-9; CDR3aa: CASSSGEKLFF; CDR3nt: TGTGCCAGCAGCTCCGGTGAAAAACTGTTTTTT
d_gene: TRBD1; j_gene: TRBJ2-7; abundance: -; v_gene: TRBV4-2; CDR3aa: CASSQDDRGIYEQYF; CDR3nt: TGTGCCAGCAGCCAAGATGACAGGGGGATCTACGAGCAGTACTTC
d_gene: -; j_gene: TRBJ2-2; abundance: -; v_gene: TRBV9; CDR3aa: CASSVAGGGTGELFF; CDR3nt: TGTGCCAGCAGCGTAGCAGGGGGAGGCACCGGGGAGCTGTTTTTT
d_gene: -; j_gene: TRBJ2-7; abundance: -; v_gene: TRBV12-3/TRBV12-4; CDR3aa: CASSTASSYEQYF; CDR3nt: TGTGCCAGCTCGACCGCTAGCTCCTACGAGCAGTACTTC
d_gene: TRBD1; j_gene: TRBJ2-1; abundance: -; v_gene: TRBV7-9; CDR3aa: CASRFDRGDNEQFF; CDR3nt: TGTGCCAGCAGGTTCGACAGGGGCGACAATGAGCAGTTCTTC
d_gene: -; j_gene: TRBJ1-1; abundance: once; v_gene: TRBV6-5; CDR3aa: CASSFSDYTEAFF; CDR3nt: TGTGCCAGCAGTTTCAGTGACTACACTGAAGCTTTCTTT
d_gene: -; j_gene: TRBJ2-1; abundance: -; v_gene: TRBV19; CDR3aa: CASSTTRDPYNEQFF; CDR3nt: TGTGCCAGTAGTACGACTAGGGATCCCTACAATGAGCAGTTCTTC
d_gene: -; j_gene: TRBJ1-1; abundance: -; v_gene: TRBV27; CDR3aa: CASSLLGVEAFF; CDR3nt: TGTGCCAGCAGTTTATTAGGAGTTGAAGCTTTCTTT
d_gene: -; j_gene: TRBJ1-1; abundance: -; v_gene: TRBV28; CDR3aa: CASTSDSLNTEAFF; CDR3nt: TGTGCCAGCACCTCCGACAGCTTGAACACTGAAGCTTTCTTT
d_gene: -; j_gene: TRBJ2-1; abundance: -; v_gene: TRBV6-5; CDR3aa: CATKIQGSEQFF; CDR3nt: TGTGCCACCAAAATTCAGGGGTCTGAGCAGTTCTTC
d_gene: TRBD1; j_gene: TRBJ2-7; abundance: -; v_gene: TRBV3-1/TRBV3-2; CDR3aa: CASSPGTGSYEQYF; CDR3nt: TGTGCCAGCAGCCCCGGGACAGGTTCCTACGAGCAGTACTTC
d_gene: -; j_gene: TRBJ1-5; abundance: -; v_gene: TRBV18; CDR3aa: CASSPGQVDQPQHF; CDR3nt: TGTGCCAGCTCACCGGGACAAGTTGATCAGCCCCAGCATTTT